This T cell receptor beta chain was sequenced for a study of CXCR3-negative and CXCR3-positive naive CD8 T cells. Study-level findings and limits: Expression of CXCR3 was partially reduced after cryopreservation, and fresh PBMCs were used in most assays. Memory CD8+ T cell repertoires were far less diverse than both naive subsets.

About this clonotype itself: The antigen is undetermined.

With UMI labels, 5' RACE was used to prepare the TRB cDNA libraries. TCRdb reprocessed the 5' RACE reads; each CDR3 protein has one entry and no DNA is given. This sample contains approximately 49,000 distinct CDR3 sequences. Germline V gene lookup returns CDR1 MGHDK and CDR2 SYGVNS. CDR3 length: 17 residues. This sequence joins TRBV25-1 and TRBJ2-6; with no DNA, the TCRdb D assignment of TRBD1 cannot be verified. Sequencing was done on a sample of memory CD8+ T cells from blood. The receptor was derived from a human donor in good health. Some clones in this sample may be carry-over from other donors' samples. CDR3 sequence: CASIAGGFETGANVLTF.